The 15 T cell receptor beta chains given below trace back to one sample, sequenced in a study of OX40 agonist ivuxolimab in advanced cancers. Libraries were prepared by immunoSEQ multiplex PCR; TCRdb keeps only in-frame clonotypes and omits some of them. Altogether 55,000 to 75,000 clones are present, approximately 88% being singletons, with the ten largest covering more than 2%. The source material was CD4+ or CD8+ T cells sorted from blood, sampled in a trial of the OX40 agonist ivuxolimab. These receptors were collected from an adult with an advanced solid tumor such as melanoma, head and neck, liver or kidney cancer.

Comment on this clone: At one end the junction does not follow the germline gene, possibly because of a read error. The chain recombines TRBV27 with TRBJ2-1, with D possibly matching TRBD1 (6 bases). Germline V gene data show CDR1 as MNHEY and CDR2 as SMNVEV (reference sequence). CDR3 length equals 13 residues. CDR3 loop: CASTGTQGNVQFF. CDR3 DNA: TGTGCCAGCACCGGGACACAAGGCAATGTGCAGTTCTTC.

The J gene is TRBJ2-7, the V gene TRBV29-1; the match to TRBD1 covers 9 bases. V trimming: 6 bases; J trimming: 6 bases; junction bases outside the gene matches: 12. This CDR3 is 14 amino acids long. Germline values: CDR1 SQVTM, CDR2 ANQGSEA. The chain's CDR3 is CSVAGTGMYFEQYF. CDR3 bases: TGCAGCGTAGCCGGGACAGGGATGTACTTCGAGCAGTACTTC.

CDR3 DNA sequence: TGTGCCAGCAGCCGAAAAGGGGCAGGGAAGGGAGATACGCAGTATTTT. Amino acids: CASSRKGAGKGDTQYF. This sequence joins TRBV7-6 and TRBJ2-3; maybe TRBD1 (5 bases). CDR3 length equals 16 residues. Germline loops: CDR1 SGHVS, CDR2 FNYEAQ. Trimming pared 5 bases from V and 5 bases from J, leaving 20 bases between.

The rearrangement joins TRBV27 to TRBJ1-2, with TRBD1 matching 7 bases. V shed 5 bases, J shed 3 bases, and the junction held 6 bases outside the gene matches. This CDR3 contains 14 residues. Germline CDR1 is MNHEY and CDR2 is SMNVEV (reference sequence). CDR3 protein: CASSPTGEDYGYTF. The CDR3 nucleotides are TGTGCCAGCAGTCCCACAGGGGAAGACTATGGCTACACCTTC.

The gene calls are TRBV7-2 and TRBJ2-3, with TRBD2 matching over 7 bases. Unmatched junction bases numbered 8, after V lost 7 bases and J lost 4 bases. CDR1 and CDR2 (germline): SGHTA, FQGNSA. This CDR3 is built from 14 residues. CDR3 residues: CASTGWGGSDTQYF. DNA of the CDR3: TGTGCCAGCACGGGATGGGGGGGGTCAGATACGCAGTATTTT.

The chain employs TRBV10-3 and TRBJ1-5; D is ambiguous. The CDR3 has 14 residues. V lost 1 base and J lost 4, with 8 bases in between. Per the germline V gene, CDR1 is ENHRY and CDR2 is SYGVKD. CDR3 in amino acids: CAISEWASNQPQHF. Here the CDR3 DNA reads TGTGCCATCAGTGAGTGGGCATCAAATCAGCCCCAGCATTTT.

The chain recombines TRBV6-4 with TRBJ2-1; D might be TRBD1 (6 bases). The CDR3 spans 14 residues. The germline CDR1 and CDR2 sequences are MRHNA and SNTAGT. Trimming left V 8 bases short and J 4 bases short, with 15 bases between. CDR3 protein: CASARDTGYNEQFF. CDR3 nucleotide sequence: TGTGCCAGCGCCCGGGACACGGGGTACAATGAGCAGTTCTTC.

V gene TRBV6-5 combines with J gene TRBJ2-7; D possibly corresponds to TRBD1 (6 bases). Germline V gene lookup returns CDR1 MNHEY and CDR2 SVGAGI. The CDR3 covers 14 residues. V lost 2 bases, J lost 2 bases, and 10 bases lay in between. The CDR3, as DNA: TGTGCCAGCAGTTACGCGGACAGAGCCTACGAGCAGTACTTC. This codes for CASSYADRAYEQYF.

The chain joins TRBV11-3 to TRBJ2-7; D not certain. V lost 0 bases and J lost 2, with 8 bases in between. The CDR3 sequence is 14 residues long. Germline assignment: CDR1 SGHNT and CDR2 YENEEA. In DNA, the CDR3 is TGTGCCAGCAGCTTAGACGACATTACCTACGAGCAGTACTTC. Its protein is CASSLDDITYEQYF.

The rearrangement joins TRBV30 to TRBJ2-1; D call uncertain. Germline-derived CDR1 and CDR2 are GTSNPN and SVGIG (reference sequence). Trimming took off 5 bases at V and 3 bases at J, with 11 bases between the two ends. The CDR3 has 13 amino acids. For the CDR3, the DNA is TGTGCCTGGGCCGACAACTACTACAATGAGCAGTTCTTC. Protein: CAWADNYYNEQFF.

The rearrangement joins TRBV5-1 to TRBJ2-3, with D perhaps matching TRBD2 (6 bases). The V end was cut by 6 bases, the J end by 6 bases, with 14 bases between. CDR3 length: 13 residues. The germline gives CDR1 SGHRS, CDR2 YFSETQ. The CDR3 reads CASNTGGRDTQYF. CDR3 nucleotides: TGCGCCAGCAATACCGGGGGACGGGATACGCAGTATTTT. Full variable domain (remainder filled in from reference TRBV5-1 and TRBJ2-3): KAGVTQTPRYLIKTRGQQVTLSCSPISGHRSVSWYQQTPGQGLQFLFEYFSETQRNKGNFPGRFSGRQFSNSRSEMNVSTLELGDSALYLCASNTGGRDTQYFGPGTRLTVL.

V usage is TRBV5-6 and J usage is TRBJ2-1; no definite D call. Deletions cut 3 bases from V and 2 bases from J, with 15 bases between. This CDR3 contains 16 residues. CDR1 is SGHDT and CDR2 is YYEEEE in the germline V gene. CDR3 bases: TGTGCCAGCAGCTCCCTGGGAAGGGCCACCTACAATGAGCAGTTCTTC. This sequence encodes CASSSLGRATYNEQFF.

The chain recombines TRBV7-8 with TRBJ2-3; 11 bases align to TRBD2. The junction had 4 bases not matched to a gene; V was cut back by 4 bases and J by 1 base. Germline V CDR1 and CDR2: SGHVS, FQNEAQ. The CDR3 runs 16 residues. CDR3 coding DNA: TGTGCCAGCAGCTCAGCACTAGCGGGGGGCACAGATACGCAGTATTTT. It translates to CASSSALAGGTDTQYF. The full variable domain, rest sourced from reference TRBV7-8 and TRBJ2-3, is GAGVSQSPRYKVAKRGQDVALRCDPISGHVSLFWYQQALGQGPEFLTYFQNEAQLDKSGLPSDRFFAERPEGSVSTLKIQRTQQEDSAVYLCASSSALAGGTDTQYFGPGTRLTVL.

The chain combines TRBV5-1 with TRBJ2-7; 11 bases are a match to TRBD2. Germline assignment: CDR1 SGHRS and CDR2 YFSETQ. The CDR3 length is 17 residues. Trimming cost V 5 bases and J 2 bases; bases outside gene matches: 12. CDR3 bases: TGCGCCAGCAGACAAGCGATGGGACTAGCGGAAACCTACGAGCAGTACTTC. It specifies CASRQAMGLAETYEQYF.

This chain uses TRBV27 with TRBJ1-5, with a weak D call TRBD1 (5 bases). The CDR3 length is 13 residues. Germline V gene sequence: CDR1 MNHEY, CDR2 SMNVEV (reference sequence). V dropped 2 bases and J dropped 5 bases, with 7 bases sitting between them. DNA for the CDR3: TGTGCCAGCAGTTTAGGGGGGTATCAGCCCCAGCATTTT. Amino acid sequence: CASSLGGYQPQHF.